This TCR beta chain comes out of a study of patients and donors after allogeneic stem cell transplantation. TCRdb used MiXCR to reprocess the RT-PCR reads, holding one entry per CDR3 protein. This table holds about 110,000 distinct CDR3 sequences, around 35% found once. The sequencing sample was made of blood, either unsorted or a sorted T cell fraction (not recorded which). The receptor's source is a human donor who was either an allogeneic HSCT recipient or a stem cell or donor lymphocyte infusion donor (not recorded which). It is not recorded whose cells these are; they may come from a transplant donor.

CDR3 in amino acids: CASSLAAGPSYNEQFF. The CDR3, as DNA: TGCGCCAGCAGCTTGGCTGCGGGGCCCTCCTACAATGAGCAGTTCTTC. The chain employs TRBV5-1 and TRBJ2-1, with TRBD2 as a possible D gene (6 bases). Germline V gene lookup returns CDR1 SGHRS and CDR2 YFSETQ. The CDR3 length is 16 residues. The V end lost 0 bases, the J end lost 0 bases, and 10 bases lay between the germline ends.